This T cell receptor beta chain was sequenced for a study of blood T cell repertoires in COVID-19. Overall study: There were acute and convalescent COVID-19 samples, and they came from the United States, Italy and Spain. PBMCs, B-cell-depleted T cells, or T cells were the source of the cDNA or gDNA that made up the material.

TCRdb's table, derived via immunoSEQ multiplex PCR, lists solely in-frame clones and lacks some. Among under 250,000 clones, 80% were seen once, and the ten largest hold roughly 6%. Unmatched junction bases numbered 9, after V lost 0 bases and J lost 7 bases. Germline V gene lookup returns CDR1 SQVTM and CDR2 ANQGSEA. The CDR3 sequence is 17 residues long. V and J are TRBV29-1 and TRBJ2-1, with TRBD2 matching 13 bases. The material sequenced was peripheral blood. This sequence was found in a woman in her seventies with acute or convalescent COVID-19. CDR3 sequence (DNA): TGCAGCGTTGAAGACGGGGGGACTAGCGGGATGGGTAATGAGCAGTTCTTC. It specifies CSVEDGGTSGMGNEQFF.